A selection of T cell receptor beta chains follows, all from one sample in a study of identical twins. TCRdb re-called the 5' RACE reads through MiXCR, storing one row per CDR3 protein. This sample has 200,000 to 250,000 distinct CDR3 sequences; approximately 7% occur once, and the top ten carry approximately 3.7%. This same sample was also part of a study on yellow fever vaccine responses in identical twins.

The sample was memory (CD45RO+) T cells sorted from blood. Source of these receptors: a woman aged 18-35 years in good health. The CDR3 runs from the conserved cysteine through the conserved F or W. Fields, in order: V gene, J gene, D gene, clone size, CDR3 DNA, CDR3 protein. The D gene is left open where the match is weak. Size is omitted from some rows. Given values are once, few, many or a class for expanded clones.

TRBV9	TRBJ2-7	NA	few	TGTGCCAGCAGCCCAAGGGTAAACAGTTACGAGCAGTACTTC	CASSPRVNSYEQYF
TRBV11-3	TRBJ2-1	NA	many	TGTGCCAGCAGCTTAGGTTGGACAGTCAGCTCCTACAATGAGCAGTTCTTC	CASSLGWTVSSYNEQFF
TRBV29-1	TRBJ2-5	NA	NA	TGCAGCGGGACGTTCGAGACCCAGTACTTC	CSGTFETQYF
TRBV28	TRBJ2-3	NA	NA	TGTGCCAGCAGTTTTCCCTCTACGCCTACGCAGTATTTT	CASSFPSTPTQYF
TRBV28	TRBJ2-3	NA	NA	TGTGCCAGCAGTTTTGCCGTTGCGGGTAGCACAGATACGCAGTATTTT	CASSFAVAGSTDTQYF
TRBV10-1	TRBJ2-7	NA	many	TGCGCCAGCAGTGACCTGACTAGTAGCGAGCAGTACTTC	CASSDLTSSEQYF
TRBV4-1	TRBJ2-3	TRBD2	few	TGCGCCAGCAGCCAAGGGCTAGCGGGAGGGGGAGATACGCAGTATTTT	CASSQGLAGGGDTQYF
TRBV6-1	TRBJ1-1	NA	few	TGTGCCAGCAGCGATCGGATTATGAACACTGAAGCTTTCTTT	CASSDRIMNTEAFF
TRBV2	TRBJ2-2	NA	NA	TGTGCCAGCCACGCCACCGGGGAGCTGTTTTTT	CASHATGELFF
TRBV4-1	TRBJ2-1	NA	NA	TGCGCCAGCAGCCAAGTTCAGATCTACAATGAGCAGTTCTTC	CASSQVQIYNEQFF
TRBV29-1	TRBJ1-3	NA	few	TGCAGCGTTGAAGATCGGGGAAGCGGAGCTGGAAACACCATATATTTT	CSVEDRGSGAGNTIYF
TRBV6-5	TRBJ2-1	NA	many	TGTGCCAGCAGTTACTCGCCGGGAAGCGGTGTCGAGCAGTTCTTC	CASSYSPGSGVEQFF
TRBV12-3/TRBV12-4	TRBJ2-3	NA	many	TGTGCCAGCAGTTTAGCGACAGTTAGCACAGATACGCAGTATTTT	CASSLATVSTDTQYF
TRBV12-3/TRBV12-4	TRBJ2-1	TRBD2	few	TGTGCCAGCAGTTTATCTAGCGGGAACAATGAGCAGTTCTTC	CASSLSSGNNEQFF
TRBV24-1	TRBJ1-5	TRBD1	few	TGTGCCACCAGTGACCCTTGGGAACAGGGGTTTCAGCCCCAGCATTTT	CATSDPWEQGFQPQHF
TRBV6-2/TRBV6-3	TRBJ1-2	NA	few	TGTGCCAGCAGTCAACTGATGGGCTATGGCTACACCTTC	CASSQLMGYGYTF
TRBV24-1	TRBJ2-7	TRBD1	many	TGTGCCACCAGTGAAGCCGGGACAGGCTTGTACTTC	CATSEAGTGLYF